The sequence of this T cell receptor (beta chain) was determined in a study of cytomegalovirus exposure and HLA in healthy donors. PCR used 60 Vbeta primers and 13 Jbeta primers. The table came from immunoSEQ multiplex PCR; TCRdb's copy has only in-frame clones and leaves some out. The ten top clones account for about 1.7%, within a sample of some 71,000 clones. The study's findings and limits: Researchers counted 164 TCR beta chains as cytomegalovirus-associated. CMV serostatus was the sole immune exposure data available. Researchers reported in a later analysis that common viral pathogens appeared linked to several top clusters. After further analysis at a later stage, 16,951 TCR beta sequences were associated with HLA alleles at 0.05 false discovery rate.

Notes on this clone: What it recognizes is unknown.

The CDR3 runs 13 residues. The ends lost 8 bases at V and 1 base at J; junction bases unmatched: 5. The germline V gene has CDR1 SGHRS and CDR2 YFSETQ. The receptor was isolated from a woman aged 25 to 45 in good health and CMV-seronegative. The material sequenced was PBMCs. The V gene is TRBV5-1, the J gene TRBJ1-1; TRBD1 matches 7 bases. The CDR3 DNA reads as TGCGCCAGACAGGGGCCGCAGAACACTGAAGCTTTCTTT. Protein product: CARQGPQNTEAFF. The variable domain in full, with the rest retrieved from reference TRBV5-1 and TRBJ1-1, is KAGVTQTPRYLIKTRGQQVTLSCSPISGHRSVSWYQQTPGQGLQFLFEYFSETQRNKGNFPGRFSGRQFSNSRSEMNVSTLELGDSALYLCARQGPQNTEAFFGQGTRLTVV.